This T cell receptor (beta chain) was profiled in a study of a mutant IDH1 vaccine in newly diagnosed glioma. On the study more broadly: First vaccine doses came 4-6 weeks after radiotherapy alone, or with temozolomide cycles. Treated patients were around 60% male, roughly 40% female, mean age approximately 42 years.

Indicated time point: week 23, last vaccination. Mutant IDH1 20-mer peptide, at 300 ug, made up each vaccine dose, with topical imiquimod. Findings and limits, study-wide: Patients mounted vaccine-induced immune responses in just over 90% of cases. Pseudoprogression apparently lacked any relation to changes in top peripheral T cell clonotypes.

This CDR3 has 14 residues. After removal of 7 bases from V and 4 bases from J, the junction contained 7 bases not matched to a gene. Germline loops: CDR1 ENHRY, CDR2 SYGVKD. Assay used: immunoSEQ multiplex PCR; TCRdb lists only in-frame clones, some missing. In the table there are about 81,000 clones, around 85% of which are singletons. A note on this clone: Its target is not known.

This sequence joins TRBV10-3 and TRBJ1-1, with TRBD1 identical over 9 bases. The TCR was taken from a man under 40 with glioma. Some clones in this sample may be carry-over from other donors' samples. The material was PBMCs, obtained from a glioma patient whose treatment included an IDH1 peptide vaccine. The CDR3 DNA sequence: TGTGCCATCACCTATACAGGGGGCTTCACTGAAGCTTTCTTT. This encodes CAITYTGGFTEAFF.